Listed below are T cell receptor beta chains from one sample, sequenced in a study of cytomegalovirus exposure and HLA in healthy donors. Sequenced by immunoSEQ multiplex PCR; TCRdb stores in-frame clones only, minus some. The sample holds around 180,000 clones, around 80% seen once. The sequencing sample was made of PBMCs. These receptors originate from a man aged 40-49 years in good health and CMV-seronegative. CDR3s include the opening cysteine and the closing phenylalanine or tryptophan. D genes are given only for firm matches. Part of the rows lack a size; the others show once, few, many or a class for expanded clones.

abundance: -; len: 15; d_gene: TRBD1; j_gene: TRBJ1-2; v_gene: TRBV27; CDR3aa: CASSTTWDSNYGYTF; CDR3nt: TGTGCCAGCAGTACAACTTGGGACAGCAACTATGGCTACACCTTC
abundance: -; len: 15; d_gene: TRBD1; j_gene: TRBJ1-6; v_gene: TRBV15; CDR3aa: CATARPGQGNSPLHF; CDR3nt: TGTGCCACTGCCCGGCCGGGACAGGGGAATTCACCCCTCCACTTT
abundance: few; len: 15; d_gene: -; j_gene: TRBJ2-5; v_gene: TRBV10-2; CDR3aa: CASSESLQSGETQYF; CDR3nt: TGCGCCAGCAGTGAGTCCTTGCAGTCCGGGGAGACCCAGTACTTC
abundance: -; len: 13; d_gene: -; j_gene: TRBJ1-5; v_gene: TRBV7-2; CDR3aa: CASSITGTQPQHF; CDR3nt: TGTGCCAGCAGCATTACAGGGACCCAGCCCCAGCATTTT
abundance: -; len: 14; d_gene: -; j_gene: TRBJ1-2; v_gene: TRBV10-3; CDR3aa: CAISDPDTSYGYTF; CDR3nt: TGTGCCATCAGTGACCCAGACACGTCCTATGGCTACACCTTC
abundance: -; len: 14; d_gene: TRBD1; j_gene: TRBJ1-2; v_gene: TRBV6-6; CDR3aa: CASSANQGVYGYTF; CDR3nt: TGTGCCAGCAGTGCCAACCAGGGGGTCTATGGCTACACCTTC
abundance: -; len: 15; d_gene: TRBD1; j_gene: TRBJ2-2; v_gene: TRBV5-4; CDR3aa: CASRPGTGGTGELFF; CDR3nt: TGTGCCAGCAGGCCCGGGACAGGGGGCACCGGGGAGCTGTTTTTT
abundance: -; len: 16; d_gene: -; j_gene: TRBJ2-7; v_gene: TRBV7-9; CDR3aa: CASSLVAGTGINEQYF; CDR3nt: TGTGCCAGCAGCTTAGTAGCGGGGACAGGGATAAACGAGCAGTACTTC
abundance: -; len: 13; d_gene: -; j_gene: TRBJ1-2; v_gene: TRBV10-3; CDR3aa: CAISEGQNYGYTF; CDR3nt: TGTGCCATCAGTGAGGGACAGAACTATGGCTACACCTTC
abundance: few; len: 12; d_gene: -; j_gene: TRBJ1-1; v_gene: TRBV6-4; CDR3aa: CASSDLGGEAFF; CDR3nt: TGTGCCAGCAGTGACTTGGGGGGTGAAGCTTTCTTT
abundance: -; len: 15; d_gene: TRBD2; j_gene: TRBJ2-7; v_gene: TRBV5-1; CDR3aa: CASSPYGGLSYEQYF; CDR3nt: TGCGCCAGCAGCCCCTACGGGGGACTATCCTACGAGCAGTACTTC
abundance: -; len: 12; d_gene: TRBD1; j_gene: TRBJ2-7; v_gene: TRBV30; CDR3aa: CAWTYRGHEQYF; CDR3nt: TGTGCCTGGACCTACAGGGGGCACGAGCAGTACTTC
abundance: -; len: 15; d_gene: TRBD1; j_gene: TRBJ1-2; v_gene: TRBV11-3; CDR3aa: CASSLMDRVNYGYTF; CDR3nt: TGTGCCAGCAGCTTGATGGACAGGGTTAACTATGGCTACACCTTC
abundance: -; len: 14; d_gene: TRBD1; j_gene: TRBJ1-4; v_gene: TRBV19; CDR3aa: CASNTDRGNEKLFF; CDR3nt: TGTGCCAGTAACACCGACAGGGGAAATGAAAAACTGTTTTTT
abundance: -; len: 16; d_gene: TRBD1; j_gene: TRBJ1-1; v_gene: TRBV18; CDR3aa: CASSTAVVNRGTEAFF; CDR3nt: TGTGCCAGCTCAACCGCGGTGGTTAACAGGGGGACTGAAGCTTTCTTT
abundance: -; len: 13; d_gene: -; j_gene: TRBJ1-1; v_gene: TRBV7-2; CDR3aa: CASSLGSGTEAFF; CDR3nt: TGTGCCAGCAGCTTAGGGTCCGGCACTGAAGCTTTCTTT
abundance: -; len: 16; d_gene: -; j_gene: TRBJ2-7; v_gene: TRBV14; CDR3aa: CASSQDWGDPSYEQYF; CDR3nt: TGTGCCAGCAGCCAAGATTGGGGGGACCCCTCCTACGAGCAGTACTTC
abundance: -; len: 15; d_gene: TRBD1; j_gene: TRBJ1-4; v_gene: TRBV9; CDR3aa: CASSAGQGAYEKLFF; CDR3nt: TGTGCCAGCAGCGCGGGACAGGGGGCGTATGAAAAACTGTTTTTT
abundance: -; len: 16; d_gene: TRBD1; j_gene: TRBJ2-5; v_gene: TRBV4-3; CDR3aa: CASSQEYGTGQETQYF; CDR3nt: TGCGCCAGCAGCCAGGAATACGGGACAGGACAAGAGACCCAGTACTTC
abundance: -; len: 11; d_gene: TRBD1; j_gene: TRBJ2-3; v_gene: TRBV20-1; CDR3aa: CSADRGDTQYF; CDR3nt: TGCAGTGCTGACAGGGGTGATACGCAGTATTTT
abundance: -; len: 16; d_gene: TRBD2; j_gene: TRBJ2-7; v_gene: TRBV18; CDR3aa: CASSPWTSGVPYEQYF; CDR3nt: TGTGCCAGCTCACCCTGGACTAGCGGGGTTCCCTACGAGCAGTACTTC
abundance: -; len: 16; d_gene: TRBD2; j_gene: TRBJ2-2; v_gene: TRBV5-1; CDR3aa: CASSFRTSPNTGELFF; CDR3nt: TGCGCCAGCAGCTTCCGGACTAGCCCAAACACCGGGGAGCTGTTTTTT